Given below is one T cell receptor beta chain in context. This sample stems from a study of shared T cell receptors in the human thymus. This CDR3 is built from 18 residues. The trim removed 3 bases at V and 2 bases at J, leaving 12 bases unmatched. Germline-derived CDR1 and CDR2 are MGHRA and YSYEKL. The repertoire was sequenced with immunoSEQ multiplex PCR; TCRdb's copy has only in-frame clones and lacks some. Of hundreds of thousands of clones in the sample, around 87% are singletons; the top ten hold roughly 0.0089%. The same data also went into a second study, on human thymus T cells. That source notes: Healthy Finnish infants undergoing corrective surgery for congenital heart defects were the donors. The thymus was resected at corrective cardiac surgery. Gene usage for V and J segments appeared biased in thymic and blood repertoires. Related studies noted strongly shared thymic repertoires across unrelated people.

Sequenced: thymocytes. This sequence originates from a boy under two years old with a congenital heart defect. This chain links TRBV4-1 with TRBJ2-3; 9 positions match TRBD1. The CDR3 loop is CASSQGHGTGNHTDTQYF. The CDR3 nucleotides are TGCGCCAGCAGCCAGGGACATGGGACAGGGAATCACACAGATACGCAGTATTTT.